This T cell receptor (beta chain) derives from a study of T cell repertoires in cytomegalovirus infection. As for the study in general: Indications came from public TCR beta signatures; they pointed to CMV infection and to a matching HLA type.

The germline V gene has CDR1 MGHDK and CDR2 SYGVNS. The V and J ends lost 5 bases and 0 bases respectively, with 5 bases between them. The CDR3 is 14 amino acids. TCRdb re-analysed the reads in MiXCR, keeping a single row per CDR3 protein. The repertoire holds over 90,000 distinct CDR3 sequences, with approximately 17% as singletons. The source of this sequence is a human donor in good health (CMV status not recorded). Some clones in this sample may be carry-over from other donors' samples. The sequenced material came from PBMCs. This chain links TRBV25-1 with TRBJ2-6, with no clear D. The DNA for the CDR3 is TGTGCCAGCAGTAAGGTCTCTGGGGCCAACGTCCTGACTTTC. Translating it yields CASSKVSGANVLTF.